This T cell receptor (beta chain) is drawn from a study of T-cell reconstitution after alpha-beta-depleted transplantation in children. Concerning this clonotype itself: Its cognate antigen is unknown.

Unique molecular identifiers featured in how the TCRbeta library was prepared. TCRdb itself ran the PCR reads through MiXCR, one entry per CDR3 protein. Among about 980,000 distinct CDR3 sequences listed, about 31% were seen once. The V gene end was trimmed by 5 bases and the J gene end by 0 bases; junction bases not matched to a gene: 11. This CDR3 has 17 residues. Study observations and caveats: Reportedly, alpha-beta T cells present about two months post-transplant originated from several hundred expanded clones of graft origin. Counts and diversity of T cells one year after transplant came mostly from newly produced T cells. The origin of high day-60 TCRbeta diversity in some patients lay in surviving recipient T cells and thymic progenitors.

The clonotype was recovered from a boy under two years old who had a stem cell transplant for SCID, so the T cells may come from the graft donor. Sequenced material: PBMCs, mostly from graft donor cells, taken 360 days after TCRalphabeta/CD19-depleted stem cell transplant. This chain joins TRBV12-3 or TRBV12-4 and TRBJ2-3; 7 bases match TRBD2. The chain's CDR3 is CASSRAERGLSTDTQYF. Written as DNA, the CDR3 is TGTGCCAGCAGTCGCGCAGAGCGGGGACTAAGCACAGATACGCAGTATTTT.